This entry concerns a single T cell receptor beta chain. The PCR was carried out with 60 Vbeta primers and 13 Jbeta primers. TCRdb's copy holds only in-frame clones and misses some; the assay was immunoSEQ multiplex PCR. The sample lists roughly 130,000 clones; 80% were seen once. The sample belongs to a study of cytomegalovirus exposure and HLA in healthy donors. Trimming removed 0 bases from V and 11 bases from J, with 13 bases in between. This CDR3 comprises 13 residues. The V gene's germline CDR1 is LNHNV and CDR2 YYDKDF (reference sequence). The rearrangement links TRBV15 to TRBJ1-1; D might be TRBD1 (6 bases). The specimen was PBMCs. This receptor was obtained from a woman in her 40s in good health and CMV-seronegative. The CDR3 DNA follows: TGTGCCACCAGCAGAGATAGGAACAGGGAGGCTTTCTTT. Translating it yields CATSRDRNREAFF.